A selection of T cell receptor beta chains follows, all from one sample in a study of cytomegalovirus exposure and HLA in healthy donors. Using immunoSEQ multiplex PCR, the repertoire was profiled, and TCRdb retains in-frame clones only, with some absent. Among around 100,000 clones, 70% to 80% were seen once, and the ten largest hold about 3.4%. Input material: PBMCs. Receptor source: a woman aged 35 to 49 in good health and CMV-seronegative. Each CDR3 is given with its conserved first and last residue. The D gene is left open where the match is weak. Size values are once, few and many counts, or a class for expanded clones, and some rows have none.

cdr3_nt cdr3_aa v_call clone_size d_call j_call
TGTGCCAGTAGTATAGCGGACACGAGCAATCAGCCCCAGCATTTT CASSIADTSNQPQHF TRBV19 few NA TRBJ1-5
TGTGCCAGTAGTTCCAGGACAGGGGGGCTCGGCGAGCAGTACTTC CASSSRTGGLGEQYF TRBV19 NA TRBD1 TRBJ2-7
TGTGCCTGGGACAGGGAAAGGACTGAAGCTTTCTTT CAWDRERTEAFF TRBV30 NA TRBD1 TRBJ1-1
TGTGCCAGCAGCTTAGCCCTCAGGGAAAAACTGTTTTTT CASSLALREKLFF TRBV7-6 NA NA TRBJ1-4
TGTGCCAGCAGCCCGTCGGACAGGGCCGACACAGATACGCAGTATTTT CASSPSDRADTDTQYF TRBV5-6 NA TRBD1 TRBJ2-3
TGCGCCAGCAGCCAAGATGGAGGGACTGGGGCCAACGTCCTGACTTTC CASSQDGGTGANVLTF TRBV4-3 medium-sized NA TRBJ2-6
TGTGCCAGCAGTGAGGGGTGGCCGGGACAGGGCTTTTACGAGCAGTACTTC CASSEGWPGQGFYEQYF TRBV2 few TRBD1 TRBJ2-7
TGTGCCAGTAGTACTAGCGGGGAGCGTTACAATGAGCAGTTCTTC CASSTSGERYNEQFF TRBV19 once TRBD2 TRBJ2-1
TGTGCCAGCTCCGGACTAGCGGGAAAGCTCATGCCTAGCTCCTACAATGAGCAGTTCTTC CASSGLAGKLMPSSYNEQFF TRBV21-1 NA NA TRBJ2-1
TGTGCCAGCAGCTTAGAATCAGCGGGAGGGCGGAATGAGCAGTTCTTC CASSLESAGGRNEQFF TRBV7-2 few TRBD2 TRBJ2-1
TGTGCCAGTAGTAGCAACAGGGGCACAGATACGCAGTATTTT CASSSNRGTDTQYF TRBV19 NA NA TRBJ2-3
TGTGCCATCAGCCCAACAGGGGGCGGCGACTATGGCTACACCTTC CAISPTGGGDYGYTF TRBV10-3 NA TRBD1 TRBJ1-2
TGCGCCAGCAGCCCCTTACAGGGTAGGGACACTGAAGCTTTCTTT CASSPLQGRDTEAFF TRBV4-3 NA NA TRBJ1-1
TGTGCCAGCAGTAGATTAGCGGGGGGGAGGTGGGACGGGGAGCTGTTTTTT CASSRLAGGRWDGELFF TRBV21-1 few NA TRBJ2-2
TGCGCCAGCAATCCGGGACTAGCGGGGGGGATGAACACCGGGGAGCTGTTTTTT CASNPGLAGGMNTGELFF TRBV10-1 NA TRBD2 TRBJ2-2
TGTGCCAGCAGCTTAGAGGTGGCGGGGTTCGGGGCCAACGTCCTGACTTTC CASSLEVAGFGANVLTF TRBV7-6 NA NA TRBJ2-6
TGTGCCAGCAGCCCCCGAGCGGGGGAATACAATGAGCAGTTCTTC CASSPRAGEYNEQFF TRBV9 NA TRBD2 TRBJ2-1
TGTGCCAGCAGCTCCCCCTCGAGCGGGACATACGAGCAGTACTTC CASSSPSSGTYEQYF TRBV6-6 NA NA TRBJ2-7
TGTGCCACCAGCAGACTCTCAGCAACGGGAGCCCTTAGGGGCTACACCTTC CATSRLSATGALRGYTF TRBV15 NA NA TRBJ1-2
TGCGCCAGCAGTTCGCCGGGACAGGGCACAGATACGCAGTATTTT CASSSPGQGTDTQYF TRBV5-1 NA TRBD1 TRBJ2-3
TGTGCCAGCAGCTCCGTATCCGGCAATGAGCAGTTCTTC CASSSVSGNEQFF TRBV7-2 NA NA TRBJ2-1
TGTGCCAGCAGTCTCAGGGGGCGCGGCACCGGGGAGCTGTTTTTT CASSLRGRGTGELFF TRBV27 NA TRBD1 TRBJ2-2
TGTGCCAGCAGCTCCGAGGGACAGGGGGTCCACGAGCAGTACTTC CASSSEGQGVHEQYF TRBV5-4 NA TRBD1 TRBJ2-7
TGTGCCAGCAGCTTAGGATTAGCGGGGGGCCAAGAGACCCAGTACTTC CASSLGLAGGQETQYF TRBV13 NA TRBD2 TRBJ2-5
TGCGCCAGCAGTAGGGGGCCCATGAACACTGAAGCTTTCTTT CASSRGPMNTEAFF TRBV10-2 NA TRBD1 TRBJ1-1
TGTGCCAGCACCTCACCCGGGACAGGTAACAATGAGCAGTTCTTC CASTSPGTGNNEQFF TRBV28 NA TRBD1 TRBJ2-1
TGTGCCAGCAGGGCCGACAGGGGGCTCGAGTCCTACGAGCAGTACTTC CASRADRGLESYEQYF TRBV7-9 NA TRBD1 TRBJ2-7
TGTGCCAGTAGTATTGGACTCAACAATGAGCAGTTCTTC CASSIGLNNEQFF TRBV19 NA NA TRBJ2-1
TGCGCCAGCAGCCAAGAAGTAAAGGGGGTCTACAATGAGCAGTTCTTC CASSQEVKGVYNEQFF TRBV4-3 NA NA TRBJ2-1
TGTGCCAGCAGCTTGGGTGGGAGGGCCAATGAGCAGTTCTTC CASSLGGRANEQFF TRBV5-5 NA TRBD2 TRBJ2-1
TGTGCCAGCAGACCCGGGACAGGGGGCACAGATACGCAGTATTTT CASRPGTGGTDTQYF TRBV2 NA TRBD1 TRBJ2-3
TGTGCCAGCAGCTACCAACCCGGACTAGCGGGAGGGCAGAATGAGCAGCTCTTC CASSYQPGLAGGQNEQLF TRBV7-9 NA TRBD2 TRBJ2-1
TGTGCCAGCAGTTTGAGGGACTTCCAAGAGACCCAGTACTTC CASSLRDFQETQYF TRBV28 NA NA TRBJ2-5
TGTGCCAGCGTCAAGCCGGGAGCCAAAAACATTCAGTACTTC CASVKPGAKNIQYF TRBV11-2 NA NA TRBJ2-4
TGTGCCAGCAGTGAAGGGCCAGATACGCAGTATTTT CASSEGPDTQYF TRBV2 NA NA TRBJ2-3
TGTGCCAGCAGCGTGGGAGGGGAGAATGAAAAACTGTTTTTT CASSVGGENEKLFF TRBV9 once NA TRBJ1-4
TGTGCCAGCAGCTCAGGGGTGGCCACAGATACGCAGTATTTT CASSSGVATDTQYF TRBV11-3 NA NA TRBJ2-3
TGTGCCTGGAGTGTGCACAGGGCGGAGCAGTACTTC CAWSVHRAEQYF TRBV30 NA NA TRBJ2-7
TGTGCCAGCAGCTGGGGGCGGATCCCACAAGAGACCCAGTACTTC CASSWGRIPQETQYF TRBV5-4 NA NA TRBJ2-5
TGTGCCAGCAGCTTAGTCACTAGCGGCACAGATACGCAGTATTTT CASSLVTSGTDTQYF TRBV7-8 once TRBD2 TRBJ2-3
TGTGCCAGCAGTTTTGGGACAGGGGCCTCCTACGAGCAGTACTTC CASSFGTGASYEQYF TRBV28 NA TRBD1 TRBJ2-7
TGTGCCAGCACTCCGGGACAAAGCTACGAGCAGTACTTC CASTPGQSYEQYF TRBV6-1 NA NA TRBJ2-7
TGTGCCAGCAGTCGGGACAGCCTAGCCGGCTACACCTTC CASSRDSLAGYTF TRBV7-9 NA TRBD1 TRBJ1-2
TGTGCCAGCAGTGAAGAGCACGATCAGCATTTT CASSEEHDQHF TRBV6-1 NA NA TRBJ1-5
TGTGCCTACTCCGGGGGACAGGCCTATGGCTACACCTTC CAYSGGQAYGYTF TRBV30 few TRBD1 TRBJ1-2